Only a few counts were recorded for the clone carrying this T cell receptor beta chain. Antigen: not known. These data come from a study of T cells after yellow fever vaccination. Across the study: Preparation of the low-cell-number fractions used SMART-Seq v4 Ultra Low Input.

General study findings and limits: Repertoires obtained by FACS sorting could include abundant clonotypes that entered as contaminants from the bulk population. Clonotypes shared by both compartments, CD4 and CD8, made up a small share.

Trimming removed 3 bases at V and 1 base at J, with 12 bases between. CDR1 LGHDT and CDR2 YNNKEL come from the germline V gene (reference sequence). The CDR3 is made up of 15 amino acids. In making TCR cDNA, 5'RACE template switching added a universal primer site and UMIs to it. TCRdb re-analysed the 5' RACE reads in MiXCR, keeping a single row per CDR3 protein. The profile covers some 400,000 distinct CDR3 sequences, with 6.2% appearing a single time and about 15% taken by the ten largest. The source material was PBMCs, sampled 5 days after the yellow fever booster vaccination. The chain recombines TRBV3-1 with TRBJ1-2; unclear D gene. The clonotype comes from a man younger than 40 who received the YFV17D yellow fever vaccine. The CDR3 DNA reads as TGTGCCAGCAGCCAGCTTAGTTTTGGTAACTATGGCTACACCTTC. Encoded protein: CASSQLSFGNYGYTF.